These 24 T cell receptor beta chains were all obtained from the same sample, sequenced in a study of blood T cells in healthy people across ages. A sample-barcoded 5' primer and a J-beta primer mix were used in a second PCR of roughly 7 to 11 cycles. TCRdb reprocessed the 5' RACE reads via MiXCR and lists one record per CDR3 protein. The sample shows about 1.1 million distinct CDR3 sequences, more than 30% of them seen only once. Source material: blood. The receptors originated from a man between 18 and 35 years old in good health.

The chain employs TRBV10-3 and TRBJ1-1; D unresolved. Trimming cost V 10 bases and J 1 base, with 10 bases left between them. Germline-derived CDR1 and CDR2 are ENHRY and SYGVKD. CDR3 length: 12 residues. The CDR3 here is CATLQPNTEAFF. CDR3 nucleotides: TGTGCCACACTCCAGCCGAACACTGAAGCTTTCTTT.

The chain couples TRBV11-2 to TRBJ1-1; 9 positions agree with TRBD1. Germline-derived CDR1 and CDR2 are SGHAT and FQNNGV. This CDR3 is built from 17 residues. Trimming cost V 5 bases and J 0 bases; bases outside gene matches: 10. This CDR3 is CASSLSMDRGMNTEAFF. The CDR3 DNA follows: TGTGCCAGCAGCCTATCGATGGACAGGGGTATGAACACTGAAGCTTTCTTT.

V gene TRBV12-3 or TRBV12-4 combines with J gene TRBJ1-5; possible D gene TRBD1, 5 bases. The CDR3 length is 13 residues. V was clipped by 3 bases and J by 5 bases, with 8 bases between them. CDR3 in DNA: TGTGCCAGCAGTTTGAGGGACGATCAGCCCCAGCATTTT. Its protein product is CASSLRDDQPQHF.

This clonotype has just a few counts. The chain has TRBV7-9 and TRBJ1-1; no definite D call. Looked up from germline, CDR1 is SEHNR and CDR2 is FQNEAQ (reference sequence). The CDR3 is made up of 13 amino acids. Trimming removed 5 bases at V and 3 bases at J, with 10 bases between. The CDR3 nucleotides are TGTGCCAGCAGCCCCACCAAGGACACTGAAGCTTTCTTT. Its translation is CASSPTKDTEAFF.

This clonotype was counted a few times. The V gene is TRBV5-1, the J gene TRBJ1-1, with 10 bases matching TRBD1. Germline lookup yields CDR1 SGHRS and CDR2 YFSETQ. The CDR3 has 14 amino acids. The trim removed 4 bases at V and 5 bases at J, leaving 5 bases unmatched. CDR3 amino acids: CASSLLGQGTEAFF. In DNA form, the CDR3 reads TGCGCCAGCAGCCTCCTGGGACAGGGGACTGAAGCTTTCTTT. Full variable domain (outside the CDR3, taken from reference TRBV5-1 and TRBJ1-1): KAGVTQTPRYLIKTRGQQVTLSCSPISGHRSVSWYQQTPGQGLQFLFEYFSETQRNKGNFPGRFSGRQFSNSRSEMNVSTLELGDSALYLCASSLLGQGTEAFFGQGTRLTVV.

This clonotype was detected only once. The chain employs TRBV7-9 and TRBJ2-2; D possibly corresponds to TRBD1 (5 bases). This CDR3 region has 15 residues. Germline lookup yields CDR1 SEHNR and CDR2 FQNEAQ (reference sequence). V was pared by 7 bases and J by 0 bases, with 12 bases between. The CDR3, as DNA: TGTGCCAGCACCCAGGGCGCCTCGAACACCGGGGAGCTGTTTTTT. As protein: CASTQGASNTGELFF. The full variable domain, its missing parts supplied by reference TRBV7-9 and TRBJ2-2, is DTGVSQNPRHKITKRGQNVTFRCDPISEHNRLYWYRQTLGQGPEFLTYFQNEAQLEKSRLLSDRFSAERPKGSFSTLEIQRTEQGDSAMYLCASTQGASNTGELFFGEGSRLTVL.

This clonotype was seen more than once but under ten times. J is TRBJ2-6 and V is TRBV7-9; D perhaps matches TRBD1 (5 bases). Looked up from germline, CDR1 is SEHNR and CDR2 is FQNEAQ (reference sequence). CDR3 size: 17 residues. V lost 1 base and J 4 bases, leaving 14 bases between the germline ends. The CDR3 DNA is TGTGCCAGCAGCTTAGGAAATTCAGGGTCCGGGGCCAACGTCCTGACTTTC. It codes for CASSLGNSGSGANVLTF.

The DNA for the CDR3 is TGCGCCAGCAGCCAAGATTTTGGAGCGGGGGAAGAGACCCAGTACTTC. Translating it yields CASSQDFGAGEETQYF. The chain recombines TRBV4-1 with TRBJ2-5; 8 bases are a match to TRBD2. The CDR3 totals 16 residues. The V and J ends lost 0 bases and 3 bases, in that order; junction bases with no gene match: 6. Germline CDR1 MGHRA, CDR2 YSYEKL.

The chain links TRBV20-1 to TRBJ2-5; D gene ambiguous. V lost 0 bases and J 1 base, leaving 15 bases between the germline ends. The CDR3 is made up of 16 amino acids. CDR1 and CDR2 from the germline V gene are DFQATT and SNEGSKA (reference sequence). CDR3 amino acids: CSARDPVREIQETQYF. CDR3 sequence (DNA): TGCAGTGCTAGAGATCCGGTCAGAGAAATCCAAGAGACCCAGTACTTC.

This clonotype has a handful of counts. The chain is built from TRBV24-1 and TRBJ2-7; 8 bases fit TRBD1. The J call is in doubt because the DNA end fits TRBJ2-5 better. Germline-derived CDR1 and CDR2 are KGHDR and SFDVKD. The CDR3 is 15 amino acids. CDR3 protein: CATSDPGGLGETQYF. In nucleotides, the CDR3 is TGTGCCACCAGTGATCCAGGGGGCTTGGGAGAGACCCAGTACTTC.

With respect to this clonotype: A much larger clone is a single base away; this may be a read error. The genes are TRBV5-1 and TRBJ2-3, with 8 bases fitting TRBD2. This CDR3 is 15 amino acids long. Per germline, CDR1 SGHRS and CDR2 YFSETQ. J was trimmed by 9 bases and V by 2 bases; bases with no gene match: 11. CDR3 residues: CASSLERQKRGTQYF. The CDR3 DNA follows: TGCGCCAGCAGCTTAGAACGACAGAAGCGGGGGACGCAGTATTTT.

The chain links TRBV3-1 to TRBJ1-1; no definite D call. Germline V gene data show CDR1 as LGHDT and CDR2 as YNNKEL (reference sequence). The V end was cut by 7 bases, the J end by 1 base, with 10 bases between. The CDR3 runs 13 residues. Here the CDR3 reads CASTSSKNTEAFF. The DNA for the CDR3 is TGTGCCAGCACCTCGTCGAAGAACACTGAAGCTTTCTTT.

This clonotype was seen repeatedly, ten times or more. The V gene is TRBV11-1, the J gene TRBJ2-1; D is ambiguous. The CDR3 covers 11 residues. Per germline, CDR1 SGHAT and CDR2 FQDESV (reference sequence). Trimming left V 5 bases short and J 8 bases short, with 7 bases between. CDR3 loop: CASSPKDEQFF. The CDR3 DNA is TGTGCCAGCAGCCCGAAAGATGAGCAGTTCTTC.

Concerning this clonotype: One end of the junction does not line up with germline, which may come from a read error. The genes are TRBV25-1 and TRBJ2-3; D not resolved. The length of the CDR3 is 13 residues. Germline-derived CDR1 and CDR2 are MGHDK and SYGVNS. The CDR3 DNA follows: TGTGCCGGCAGTGAATTAGGGCTTGATACGCAGTATTTT. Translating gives CAGSELGLDTQYF.

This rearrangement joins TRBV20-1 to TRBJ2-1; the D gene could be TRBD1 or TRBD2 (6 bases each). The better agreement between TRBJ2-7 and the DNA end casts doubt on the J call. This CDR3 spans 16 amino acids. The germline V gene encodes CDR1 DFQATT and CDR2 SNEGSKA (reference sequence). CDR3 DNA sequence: TGCAGTGCCAGAACTAGGGGGGCCAGCTCCTACAATGAGCAGTACTTC. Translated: CSARTRGASSYNEQYF.

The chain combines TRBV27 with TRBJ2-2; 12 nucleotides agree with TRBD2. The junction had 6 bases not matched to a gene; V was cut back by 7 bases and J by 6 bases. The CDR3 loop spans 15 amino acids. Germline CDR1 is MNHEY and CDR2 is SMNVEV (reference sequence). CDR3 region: CASTKGLAGSGELFF. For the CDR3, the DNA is TGTGCCAGCACTAAAGGACTAGCGGGGTCCGGGGAGCTGTTTTTT.

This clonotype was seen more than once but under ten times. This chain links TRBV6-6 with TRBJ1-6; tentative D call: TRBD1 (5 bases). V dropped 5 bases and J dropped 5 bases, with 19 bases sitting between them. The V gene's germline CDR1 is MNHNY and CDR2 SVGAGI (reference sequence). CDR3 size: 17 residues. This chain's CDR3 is CASSLYAAEDNNSPLHF. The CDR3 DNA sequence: TGTGCCAGCAGTCTTTATGCCGCCGAGGACAATAATTCACCCCTCCACTTT.

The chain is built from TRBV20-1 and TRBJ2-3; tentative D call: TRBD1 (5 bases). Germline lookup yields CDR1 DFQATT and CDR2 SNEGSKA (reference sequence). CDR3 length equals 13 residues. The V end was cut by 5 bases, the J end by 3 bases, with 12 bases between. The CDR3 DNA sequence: TGCAGTGCTCAGACAGTTGAGACAGATACGCAGTATTTT. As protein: CSAQTVETDTQYF.

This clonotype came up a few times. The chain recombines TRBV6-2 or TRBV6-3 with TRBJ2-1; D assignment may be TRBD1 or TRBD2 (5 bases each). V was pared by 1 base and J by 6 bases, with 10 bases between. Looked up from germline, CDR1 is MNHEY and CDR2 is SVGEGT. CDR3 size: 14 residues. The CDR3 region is CASSYWGYANEQFF. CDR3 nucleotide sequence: TGTGCCAGCAGTTACTGGGGGTACGCCAATGAGCAGTTCTTC.

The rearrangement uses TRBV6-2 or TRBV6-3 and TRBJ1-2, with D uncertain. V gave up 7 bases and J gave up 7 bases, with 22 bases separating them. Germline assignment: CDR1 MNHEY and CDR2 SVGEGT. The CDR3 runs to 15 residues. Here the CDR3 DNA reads TGTGCCAGCATGCCCATGGAGGAGAGGTTTATTGGCTACACCTTC. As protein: CASMPMEERFIGYTF.

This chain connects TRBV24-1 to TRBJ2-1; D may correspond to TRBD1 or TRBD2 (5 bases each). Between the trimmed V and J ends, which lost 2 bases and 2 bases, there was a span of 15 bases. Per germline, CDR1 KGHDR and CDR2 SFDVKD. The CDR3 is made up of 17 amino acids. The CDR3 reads CATSDSGTDGTYNEQFF. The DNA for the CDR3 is TGTGCCACCAGTGATTCAGGGACCGACGGGACCTACAATGAGCAGTTCTTC.

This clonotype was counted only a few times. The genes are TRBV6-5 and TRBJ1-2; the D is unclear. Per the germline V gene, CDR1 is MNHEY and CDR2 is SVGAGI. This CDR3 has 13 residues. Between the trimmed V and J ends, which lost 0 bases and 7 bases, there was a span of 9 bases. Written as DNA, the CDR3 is TGTGCCAGCAGTTACTCTCGTTCCCTTGGCTACACCTTC. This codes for CASSYSRSLGYTF.

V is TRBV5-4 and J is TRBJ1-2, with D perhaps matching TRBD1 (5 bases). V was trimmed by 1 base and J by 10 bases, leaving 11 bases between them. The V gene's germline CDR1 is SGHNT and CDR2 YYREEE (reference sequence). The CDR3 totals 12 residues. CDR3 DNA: TGTGCCAGCAGCTTGTCGCGACAGCACTACACCTTC. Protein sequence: CASSLSRQHYTF.

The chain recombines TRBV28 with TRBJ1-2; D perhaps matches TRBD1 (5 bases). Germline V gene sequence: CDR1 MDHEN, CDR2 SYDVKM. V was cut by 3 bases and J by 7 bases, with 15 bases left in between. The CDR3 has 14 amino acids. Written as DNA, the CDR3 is TGTGCCAGCAGTTTGGGGCAGGGTGTCCGTGGCTACACCTTC. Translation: CASSLGQGVRGYTF.